This TCR beta chain was retrieved from a study of radiotherapy plus CTLA-4 blockade in lung cancer. On the study more broadly: Across the patients, objective responses occurred in about 18%, and disease control in 30% to 40%. The study, taken as a whole, reports: Radiotherapy was combined with ipilimumab, and tumor-derived TCR clones then expanded in blood.

The germline V gene has CDR1 KGHSH and CDR2 LQKENI. The CDR3 extends over 12 amino acids. The V gene lost 2 bases and the J gene lost 8 bases, with 7 bases spanning the gap. This clone was picked up a small number of times. Its antigen is unknown. Repertoires were generated with immunoSEQ multiplex PCR, while TCRdb's copy carries only in-frame clones and drops some. The sample carries some 70,000 clones, around 79% recorded once. The chain links TRBV18 to TRBJ2-1; D not certain. This clonotype was obtained from a human donor with non-small cell lung cancer who had a complete response to radiotherapy plus ipilimumab. This material consisted of peripheral blood, taken from a patient treated with radiotherapy plus ipilimumab. CDR3 DNA: TGTGCCAGCTCACCAAGAGGTTATGAGCAGTTCTTC. It codes for CASSPRGYEQFF. Using reference TRBV18 and TRBJ2-1 for the parts outside the CDR3, the full variable domain is NAGVMQNPRHLVRRRGQEARLRCSPMKGHSHVYWYRQLPEEGLKFMVYLQKENIIDESGMPKERFSAEFPKEGPSILRIQQVVRGDSAAYFCASSPRGYEQFFGPGTRLTVL.